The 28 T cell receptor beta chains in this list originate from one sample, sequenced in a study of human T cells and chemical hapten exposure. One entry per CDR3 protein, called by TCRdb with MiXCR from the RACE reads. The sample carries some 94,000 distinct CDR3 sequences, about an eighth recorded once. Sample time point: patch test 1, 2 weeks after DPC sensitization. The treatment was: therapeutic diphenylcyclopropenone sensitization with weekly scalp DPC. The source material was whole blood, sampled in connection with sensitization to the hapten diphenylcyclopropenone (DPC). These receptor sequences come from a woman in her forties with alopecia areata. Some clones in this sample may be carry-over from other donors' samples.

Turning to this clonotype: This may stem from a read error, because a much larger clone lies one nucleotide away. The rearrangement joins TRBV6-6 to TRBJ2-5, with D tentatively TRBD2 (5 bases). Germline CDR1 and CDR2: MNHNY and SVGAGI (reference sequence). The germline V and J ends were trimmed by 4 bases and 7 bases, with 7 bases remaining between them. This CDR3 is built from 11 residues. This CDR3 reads CASSSGGTQYF. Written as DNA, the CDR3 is TGTGCCAGCAGTTCCGGAGGGACCCAGTACTTC.

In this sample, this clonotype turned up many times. The CDR3 here is CASSSSQRAALQETQYF. In DNA, the CDR3 is TGTGCCAGCAGTTCGTCACAACGAGCGGCACTCCAAGAGACCCAGTACTTC. This rearrangement joins TRBV28 to TRBJ2-5; TRBD2 might be the D (5 bases). This CDR3 comprises 17 residues. Per germline, CDR1 MDHEN and CDR2 SYDVKM. V dropped 4 bases and J dropped 1 base, with 19 bases sitting between them.

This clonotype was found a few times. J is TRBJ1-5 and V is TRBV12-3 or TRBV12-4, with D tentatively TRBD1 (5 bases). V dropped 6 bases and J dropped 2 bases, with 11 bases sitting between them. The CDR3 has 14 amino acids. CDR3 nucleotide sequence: TGTGCCAGCAGCCTCAGGGAAGGCAATCAGCCCCAGCATTTT. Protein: CASSLREGNQPQHF.

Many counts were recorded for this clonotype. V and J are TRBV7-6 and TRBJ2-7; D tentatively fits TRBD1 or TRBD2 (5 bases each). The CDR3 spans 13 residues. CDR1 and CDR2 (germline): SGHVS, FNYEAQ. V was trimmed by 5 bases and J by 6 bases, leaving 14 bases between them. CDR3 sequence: CASSPGRVLEQYF. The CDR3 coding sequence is TGTGCCAGCAGCCCGGGACGCGTCCTCGAGCAGTACTTC. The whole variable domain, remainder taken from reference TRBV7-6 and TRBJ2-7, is GAGVSQSPRYKVTKRGQDVALRCDPISGHVSLYWYRQALGQGPEFLTYFNYEAQQDKSGLPNDRFSAERPEGSISTLTIQRTEQRDSAMYRCASSPGRVLEQYFGPGTRLTVT.

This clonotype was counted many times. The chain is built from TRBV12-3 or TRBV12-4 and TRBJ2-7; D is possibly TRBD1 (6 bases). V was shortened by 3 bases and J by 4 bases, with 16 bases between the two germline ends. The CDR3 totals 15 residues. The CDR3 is CASSFVGGNAYEQYF. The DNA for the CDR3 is TGTGCCAGCAGTTTTGTTGGGGGCAACGCTTACGAGCAGTACTTC.

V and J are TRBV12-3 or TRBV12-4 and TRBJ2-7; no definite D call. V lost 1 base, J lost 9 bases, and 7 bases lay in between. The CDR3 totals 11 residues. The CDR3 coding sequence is TGTGCCAGCAGTTTAGGGCTGCGGCAGTACTTC. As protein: CASSLGLRQYF.

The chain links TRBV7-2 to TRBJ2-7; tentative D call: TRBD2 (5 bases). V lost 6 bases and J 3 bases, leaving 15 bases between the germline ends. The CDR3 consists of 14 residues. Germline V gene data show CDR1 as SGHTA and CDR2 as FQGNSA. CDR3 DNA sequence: TGTGCCAGCAGAAAAGGAGCGGAGTACTACGAGCAGTACTTC. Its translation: CASRKGAEYYEQYF.

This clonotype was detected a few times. The CDR3 sequence is CASSPRDSNYGYTF. The CDR3 nucleotides read TGTGCCAGCAGCCCCCGGGACTCTAACTATGGCTACACCTTC. This chain connects TRBV3-1 to TRBJ1-2; maybe TRBD1 (5 bases). In germline, CDR1 is LGHDT, CDR2 YNNKEL (reference sequence). V was trimmed by 4 bases and J by 0 bases, leaving 9 bases between them. The CDR3 consists of 14 residues.

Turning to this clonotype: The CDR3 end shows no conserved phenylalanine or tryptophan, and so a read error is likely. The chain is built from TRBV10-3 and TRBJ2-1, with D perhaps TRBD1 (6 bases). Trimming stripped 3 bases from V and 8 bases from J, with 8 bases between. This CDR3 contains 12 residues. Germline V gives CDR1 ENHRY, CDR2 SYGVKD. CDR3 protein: CAISDRGYEQFL. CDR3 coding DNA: TGTGCCATCAGTGACAGGGGCTATGAGCAGTTCTTA.

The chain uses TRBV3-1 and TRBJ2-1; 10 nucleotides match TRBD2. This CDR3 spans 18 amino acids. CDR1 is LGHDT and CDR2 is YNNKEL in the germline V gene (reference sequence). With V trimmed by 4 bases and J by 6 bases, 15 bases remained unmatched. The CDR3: CASSPNGASGSQVNEQFF. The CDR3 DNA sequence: TGTGCCAGCAGCCCGAACGGGGCTAGCGGGAGCCAAGTCAATGAGCAGTTCTTC.

In DNA, the CDR3 is TGTGCCAGCAGGGGGACAGTCTCCTACAATGAGCAGTTCTTC. It translates to CASRGTVSYNEQFF. This chain uses TRBV2 with TRBJ2-1, with 7 bases matching TRBD1. This CDR3 contains 14 residues. Germline lookup yields CDR1 SNHLY and CDR2 FYNNEI. The J segment lost 0 bases and the V segment lost 6 bases, leaving 2 bases of the junction unmatched.

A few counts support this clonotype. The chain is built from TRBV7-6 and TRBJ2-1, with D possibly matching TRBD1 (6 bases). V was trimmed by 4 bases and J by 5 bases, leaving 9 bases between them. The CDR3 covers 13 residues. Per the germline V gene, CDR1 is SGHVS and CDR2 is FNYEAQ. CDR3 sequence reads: CASSYNRDNEQFF. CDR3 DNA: TGTGCCAGCAGCTATAACAGGGACAATGAGCAGTTCTTC.

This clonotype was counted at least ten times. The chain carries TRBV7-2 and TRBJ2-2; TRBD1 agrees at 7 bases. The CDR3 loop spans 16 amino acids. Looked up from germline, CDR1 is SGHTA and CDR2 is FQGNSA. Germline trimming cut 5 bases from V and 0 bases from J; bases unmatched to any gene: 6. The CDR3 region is CASSTYRGANTGELFF. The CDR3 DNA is TGTGCCAGCAGCACTTACAGGGGAGCGAACACCGGGGAGCTGTTTTTT.

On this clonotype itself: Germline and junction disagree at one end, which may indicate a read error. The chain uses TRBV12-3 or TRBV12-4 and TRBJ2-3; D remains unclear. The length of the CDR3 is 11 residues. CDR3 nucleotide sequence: TGTGCCAGCAGTTTATGGGGTCTTACAAAATTT. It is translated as CASSLWGLTKF.

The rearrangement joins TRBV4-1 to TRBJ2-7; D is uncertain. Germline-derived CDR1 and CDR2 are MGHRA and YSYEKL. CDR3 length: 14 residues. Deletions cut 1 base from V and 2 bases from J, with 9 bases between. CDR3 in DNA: TGCGCCAGCAGCCAAGTTCCTAGACCCTACGAGCAGTACTTC. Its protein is CASSQVPRPYEQYF.

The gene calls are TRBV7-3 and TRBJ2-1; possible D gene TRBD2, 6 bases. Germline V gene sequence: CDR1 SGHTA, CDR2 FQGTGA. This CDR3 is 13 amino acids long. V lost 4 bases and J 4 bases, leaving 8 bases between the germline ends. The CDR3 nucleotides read TGTGCCAGCAGCTCCGGGACTTACAATGAGCAGTTCTTC. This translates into CASSSGTYNEQFF. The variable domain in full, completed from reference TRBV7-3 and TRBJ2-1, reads GAGVSQTPSNKVTEKGKYVELRCDPISGHTALYWYRQSLGQGPEFLIYFQGTGAADDSGLPNDRFFAVRPEGSVSTLKIQRTERGDSAVYLCASSSGTYNEQFFGPGTRLTVL.

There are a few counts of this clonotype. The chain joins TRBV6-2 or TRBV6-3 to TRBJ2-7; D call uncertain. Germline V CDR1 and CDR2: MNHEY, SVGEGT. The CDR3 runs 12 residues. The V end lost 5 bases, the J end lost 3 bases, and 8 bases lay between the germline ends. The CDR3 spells CASSPQNYEQYF. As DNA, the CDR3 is TGTGCCAGCAGTCCCCAAAACTACGAGCAGTACTTC.

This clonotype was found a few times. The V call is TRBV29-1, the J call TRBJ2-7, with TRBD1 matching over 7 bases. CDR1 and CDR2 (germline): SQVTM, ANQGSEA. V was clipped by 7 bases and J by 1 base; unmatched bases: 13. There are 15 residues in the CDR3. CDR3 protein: CSGQTVSGGSYEQYF. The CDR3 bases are TGCAGCGGACAGACAGTCTCAGGGGGTTCCTACGAGCAGTACTTC.

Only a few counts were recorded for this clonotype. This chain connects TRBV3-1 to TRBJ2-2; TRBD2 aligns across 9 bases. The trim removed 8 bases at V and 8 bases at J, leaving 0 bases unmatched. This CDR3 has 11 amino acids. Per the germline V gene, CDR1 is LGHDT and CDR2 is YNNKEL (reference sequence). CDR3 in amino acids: CASGLAGELFF. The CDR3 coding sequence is TGTGCCAGCGGACTAGCGGGGGAGCTGTTTTTT.

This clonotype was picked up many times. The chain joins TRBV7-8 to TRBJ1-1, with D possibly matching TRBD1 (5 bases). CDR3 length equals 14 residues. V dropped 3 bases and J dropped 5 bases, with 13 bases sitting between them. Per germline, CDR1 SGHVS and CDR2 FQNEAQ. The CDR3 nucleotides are TGTGCCAGCAGCTTCCCAGGAGGGGAAACTGAAGCTTTCTTT. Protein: CASSFPGGETEAFF.

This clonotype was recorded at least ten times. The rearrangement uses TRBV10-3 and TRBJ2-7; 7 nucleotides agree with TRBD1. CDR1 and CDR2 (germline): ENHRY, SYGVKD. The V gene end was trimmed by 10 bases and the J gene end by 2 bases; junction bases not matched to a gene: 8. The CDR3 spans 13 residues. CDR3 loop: CATNRGPTYEQYF. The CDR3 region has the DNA TGTGCCACCAACAGGGGTCCTACCTACGAGCAGTACTTC.

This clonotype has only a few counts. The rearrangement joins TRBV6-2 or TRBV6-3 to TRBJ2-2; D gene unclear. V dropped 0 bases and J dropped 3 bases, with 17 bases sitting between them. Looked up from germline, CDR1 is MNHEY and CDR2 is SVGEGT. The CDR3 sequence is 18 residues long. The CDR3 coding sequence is TGTGCCAGCAGTTACTCGAATACACGTAAGACGTACACCGGGGAGCTGTTTTTT. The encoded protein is CASSYSNTRKTYTGELFF.

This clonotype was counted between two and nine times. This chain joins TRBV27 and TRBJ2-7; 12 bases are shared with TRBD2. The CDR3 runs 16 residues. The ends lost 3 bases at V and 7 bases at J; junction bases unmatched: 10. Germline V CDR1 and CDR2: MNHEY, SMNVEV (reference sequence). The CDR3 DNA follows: TGTGCCAGCAGTTTGTTGTCTAGCGGGAGGGCCGGAGAGCAGTACTTC. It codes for CASSLLSSGRAGEQYF.

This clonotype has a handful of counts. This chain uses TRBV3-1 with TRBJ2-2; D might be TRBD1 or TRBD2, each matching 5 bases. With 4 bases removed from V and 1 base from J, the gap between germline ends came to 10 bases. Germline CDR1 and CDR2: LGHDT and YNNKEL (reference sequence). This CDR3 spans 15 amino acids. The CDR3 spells CASSRGELNTGELFF. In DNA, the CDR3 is TGTGCCAGCAGCCGAGGGGAGCTGAACACCGGGGAGCTGTTTTTT.

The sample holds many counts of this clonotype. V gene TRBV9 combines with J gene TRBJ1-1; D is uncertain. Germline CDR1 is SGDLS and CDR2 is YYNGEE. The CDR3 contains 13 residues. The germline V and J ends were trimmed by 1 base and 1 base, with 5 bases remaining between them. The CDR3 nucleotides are TGTGCCAGCAGCGTAATGGCGAACACTGAAGCTTTCTTT. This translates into CASSVMANTEAFF.

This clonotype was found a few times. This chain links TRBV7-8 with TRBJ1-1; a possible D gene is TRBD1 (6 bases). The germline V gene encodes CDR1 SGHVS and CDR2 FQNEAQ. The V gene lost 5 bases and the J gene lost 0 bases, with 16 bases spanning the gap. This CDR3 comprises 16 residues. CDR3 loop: CASSASATGLNTEAFF. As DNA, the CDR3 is TGTGCCAGCAGCGCATCAGCGACAGGATTGAACACTGAAGCTTTCTTT.

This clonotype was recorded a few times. CDR3 residues: CAISEEMVGGEQYF. CDR3 DNA: TGTGCCATCAGTGAGGAAATGGTAGGGGGCGAGCAGTACTTC. The chain carries TRBV10-3 and TRBJ2-7; a possible D gene is TRBD1 (6 bases). The CDR3 runs to 14 residues. Trimming took off 2 bases at V and 6 bases at J, with 14 bases between the two ends. Looked up from germline, CDR1 is ENHRY and CDR2 is SYGVKD.

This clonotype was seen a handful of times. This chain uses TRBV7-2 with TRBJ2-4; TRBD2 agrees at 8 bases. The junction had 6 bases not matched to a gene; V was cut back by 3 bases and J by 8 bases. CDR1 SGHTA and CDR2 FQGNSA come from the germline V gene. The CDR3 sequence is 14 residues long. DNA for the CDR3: TGTGCCAGCAGCTTCCGACTAGCGAGGGACATTCAGTACTTC. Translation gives CASSFRLARDIQYF. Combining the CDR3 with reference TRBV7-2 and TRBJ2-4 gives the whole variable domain GAGVSQSPSNKVTEKGKDVELRCDPISGHTALYWYRQSLGQGLEFLIYFQGNSAPDKSGLPSDRFSAERTGGSVSTLTIQRTQQEDSAVYLCASSFRLARDIQYFGAGTRLSVL.